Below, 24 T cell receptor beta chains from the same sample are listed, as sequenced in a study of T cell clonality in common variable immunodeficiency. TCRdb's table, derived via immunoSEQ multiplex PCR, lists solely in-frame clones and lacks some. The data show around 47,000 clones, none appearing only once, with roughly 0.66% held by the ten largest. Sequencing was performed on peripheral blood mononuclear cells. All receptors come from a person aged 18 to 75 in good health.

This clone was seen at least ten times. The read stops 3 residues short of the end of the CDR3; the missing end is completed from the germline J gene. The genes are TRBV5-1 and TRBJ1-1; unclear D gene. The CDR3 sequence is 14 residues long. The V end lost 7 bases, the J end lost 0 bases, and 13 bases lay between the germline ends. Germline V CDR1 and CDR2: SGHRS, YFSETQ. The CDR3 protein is CASRGRGMNTEAFF. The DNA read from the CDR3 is TGCGCCAGCCGAGGGCGCGGGATGAACACTGAA.

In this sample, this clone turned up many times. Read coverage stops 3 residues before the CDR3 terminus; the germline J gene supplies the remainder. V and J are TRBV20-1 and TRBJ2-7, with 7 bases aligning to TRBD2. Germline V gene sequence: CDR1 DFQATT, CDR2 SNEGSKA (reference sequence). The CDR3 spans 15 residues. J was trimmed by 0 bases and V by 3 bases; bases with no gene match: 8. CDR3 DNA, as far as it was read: TGCAGTGCTAGTACTCCTCGCGGGAGCTCCTACGAG. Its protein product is CSASTPRGSSYE. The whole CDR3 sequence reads CSASTPRGSSYEQYF.

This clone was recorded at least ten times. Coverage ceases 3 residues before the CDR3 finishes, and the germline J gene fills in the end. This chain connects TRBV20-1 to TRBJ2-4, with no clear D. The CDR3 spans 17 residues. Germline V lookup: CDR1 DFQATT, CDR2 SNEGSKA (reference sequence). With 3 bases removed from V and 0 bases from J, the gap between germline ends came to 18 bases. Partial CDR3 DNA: TGCAGTGCTAGTCAACCACGCGCGGTCCAAGCCAAAAACATT. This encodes CSASQPRAVQAKNI. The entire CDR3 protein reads CSASQPRAVQAKNIQYF.

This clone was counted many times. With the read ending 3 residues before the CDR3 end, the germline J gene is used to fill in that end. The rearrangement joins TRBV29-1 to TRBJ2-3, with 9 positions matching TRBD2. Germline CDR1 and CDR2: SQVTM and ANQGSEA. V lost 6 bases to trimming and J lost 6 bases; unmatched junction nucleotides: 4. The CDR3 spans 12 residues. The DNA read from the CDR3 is TGCAGCGTGAGGACTAGCGCGGATACG. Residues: CSVRTSADT. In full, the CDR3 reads CSVRTSADTQYF.

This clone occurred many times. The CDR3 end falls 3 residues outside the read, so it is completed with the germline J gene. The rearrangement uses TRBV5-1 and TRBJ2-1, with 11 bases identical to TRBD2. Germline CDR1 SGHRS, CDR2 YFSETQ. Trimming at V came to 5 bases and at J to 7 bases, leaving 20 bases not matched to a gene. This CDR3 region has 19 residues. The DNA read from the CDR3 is TGCGCCAGCAGGAGTGGACAGGGCTTTAGCGGGAGGGCCCATAATGAG. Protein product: CASRSGQGFSGRAHNE. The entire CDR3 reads CASRSGQGFSGRAHNEQFF.

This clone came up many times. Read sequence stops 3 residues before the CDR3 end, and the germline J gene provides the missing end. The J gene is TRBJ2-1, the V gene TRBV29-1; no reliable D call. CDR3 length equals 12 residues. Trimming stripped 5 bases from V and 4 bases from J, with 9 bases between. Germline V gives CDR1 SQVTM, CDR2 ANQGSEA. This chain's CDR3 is CSVSRSYNEQFF. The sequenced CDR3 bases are TGCAGCGTTTCCAGGAGTTACAATGAG.

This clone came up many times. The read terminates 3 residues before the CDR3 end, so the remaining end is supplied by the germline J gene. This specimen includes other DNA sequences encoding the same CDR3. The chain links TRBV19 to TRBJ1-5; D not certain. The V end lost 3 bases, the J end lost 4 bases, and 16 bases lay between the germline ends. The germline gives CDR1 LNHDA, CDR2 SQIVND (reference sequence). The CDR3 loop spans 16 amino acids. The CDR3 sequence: CASSIAPSHKNQPQHF. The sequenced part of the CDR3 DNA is TGTGCCAGTAGTATCGCCCCGTCCCACAAGAATCAGCCC.

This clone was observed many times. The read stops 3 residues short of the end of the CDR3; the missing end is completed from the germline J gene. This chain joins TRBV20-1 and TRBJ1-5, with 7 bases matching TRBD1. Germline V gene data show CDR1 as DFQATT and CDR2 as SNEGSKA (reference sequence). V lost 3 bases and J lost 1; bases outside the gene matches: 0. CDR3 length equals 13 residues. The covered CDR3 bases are TGCAGTGCTAGCAGGGGGAGCAATCAGCCC. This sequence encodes CSASRGSNQP. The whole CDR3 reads CSASRGSNQPQHF.

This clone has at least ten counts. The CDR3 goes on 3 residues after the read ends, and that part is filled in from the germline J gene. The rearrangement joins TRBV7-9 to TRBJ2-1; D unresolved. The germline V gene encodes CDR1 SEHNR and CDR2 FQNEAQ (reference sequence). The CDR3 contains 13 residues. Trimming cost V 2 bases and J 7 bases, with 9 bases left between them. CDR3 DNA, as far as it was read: TGTGCCAGCAGCTTAACAGATTTTAATGAG. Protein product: CASSLTDFNE. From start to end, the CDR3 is CASSLTDFNEQFF.

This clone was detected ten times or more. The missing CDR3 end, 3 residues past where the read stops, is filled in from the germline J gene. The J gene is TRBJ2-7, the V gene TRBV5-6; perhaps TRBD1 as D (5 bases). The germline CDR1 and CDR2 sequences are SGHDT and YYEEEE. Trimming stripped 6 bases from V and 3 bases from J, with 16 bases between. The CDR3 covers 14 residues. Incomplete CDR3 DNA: TGTGCCAGCAATATCGGGTCCAGGGACTACGAG. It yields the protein CASNIGSRDYE. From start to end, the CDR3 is CASNIGSRDYEQYF.

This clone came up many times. The part of the CDR3 DNA that was read is TGTGCCAGCAGCCAAAGAAGACAGTATAGCAATCAGCCC. It specifies CASSQRRQYSNQP. The whole CDR3 protein is CASSQRRQYSNQPQHF. V usage is TRBV7-3 and J usage is TRBJ1-5; TRBD1 might be the D (5 bases). Read sequence stops 3 residues before the CDR3 end, and the germline J gene provides the missing end. The CDR3 consists of 16 residues. Looked up from germline, CDR1 is SGHTA and CDR2 is FQGTGA. V was trimmed by 5 bases and J by 0 bases, leaving 14 bases between them. The whole variable domain, remainder taken from reference TRBV7-3 and TRBJ1-5, is GAGVSQTPSNKVTEKGKYVELRCDPISGHTALYWYRQSLGQGPEFLIYFQGTGAADDSGLPNDRFFAVRPEGSVSTLKIQRTERGDSAVYLCASSQRRQYSNQPQHFGDGTRLSIL.

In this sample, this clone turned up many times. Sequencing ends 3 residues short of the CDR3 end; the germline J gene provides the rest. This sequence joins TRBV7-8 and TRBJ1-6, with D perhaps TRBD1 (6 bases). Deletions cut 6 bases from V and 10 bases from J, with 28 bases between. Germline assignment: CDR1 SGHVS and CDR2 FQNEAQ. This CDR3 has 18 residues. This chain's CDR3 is CASRPPGPGQGGPSPLHF. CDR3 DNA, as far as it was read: TGTGCCAGCAGACCCCCGGGCCCTGGACAAGGGGGACCATCACCC.

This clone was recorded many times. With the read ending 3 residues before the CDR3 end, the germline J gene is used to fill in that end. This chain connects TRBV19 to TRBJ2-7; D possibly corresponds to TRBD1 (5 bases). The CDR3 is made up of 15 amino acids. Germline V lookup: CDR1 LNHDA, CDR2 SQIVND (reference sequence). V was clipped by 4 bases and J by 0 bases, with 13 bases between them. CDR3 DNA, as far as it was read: TGTGCCAGTAGTAAGTCAGGGCCCCTCTCCTACGAG. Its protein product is CASSKSGPLSYE. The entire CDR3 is CASSKSGPLSYEQYF.

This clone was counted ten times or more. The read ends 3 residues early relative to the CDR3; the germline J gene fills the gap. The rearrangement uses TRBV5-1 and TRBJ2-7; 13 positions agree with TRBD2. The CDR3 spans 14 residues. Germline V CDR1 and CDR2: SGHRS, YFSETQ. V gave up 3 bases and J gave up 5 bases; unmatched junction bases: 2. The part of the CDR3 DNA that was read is TGCGCCAGCAGCTCGGGGACTAGCGGGAACGAG. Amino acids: CASSSGTSGNE. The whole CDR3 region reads CASSSGTSGNEQYF.

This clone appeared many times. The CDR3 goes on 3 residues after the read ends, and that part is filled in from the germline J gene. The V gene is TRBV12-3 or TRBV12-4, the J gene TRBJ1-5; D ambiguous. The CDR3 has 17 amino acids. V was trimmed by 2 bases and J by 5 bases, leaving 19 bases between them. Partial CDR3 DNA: TGTGCCAGCAGTTTAAATCAGCCGGTAGGGTCCGATCAGCCC. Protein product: CASSLNQPVGSDQP. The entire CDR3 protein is CASSLNQPVGSDQPQHF.

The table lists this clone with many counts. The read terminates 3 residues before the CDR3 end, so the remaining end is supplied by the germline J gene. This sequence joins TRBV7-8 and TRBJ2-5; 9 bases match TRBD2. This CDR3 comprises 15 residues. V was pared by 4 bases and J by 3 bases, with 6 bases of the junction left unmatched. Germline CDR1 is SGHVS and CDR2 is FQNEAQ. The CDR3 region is CASSSWTSDKETQYF. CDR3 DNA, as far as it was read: TGTGCCAGCAGCTCGTGGACTAGCGACAAAGAGACC.

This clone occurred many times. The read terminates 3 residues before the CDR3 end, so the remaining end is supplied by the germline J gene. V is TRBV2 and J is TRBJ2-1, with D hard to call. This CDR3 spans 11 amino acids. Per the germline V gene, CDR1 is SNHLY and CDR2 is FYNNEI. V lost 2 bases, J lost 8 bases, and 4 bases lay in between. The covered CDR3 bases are TGTGCCAGCAGTGAAAGGGATGAG. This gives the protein CASSERDE. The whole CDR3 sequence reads CASSERDEQFF.

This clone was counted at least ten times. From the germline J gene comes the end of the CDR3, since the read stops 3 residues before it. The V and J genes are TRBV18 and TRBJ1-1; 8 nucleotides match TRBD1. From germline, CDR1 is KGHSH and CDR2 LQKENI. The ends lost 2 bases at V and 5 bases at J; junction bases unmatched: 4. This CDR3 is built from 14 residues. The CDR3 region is CASSPGQGLTEAFF. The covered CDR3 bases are TGTGCCAGCTCACCAGGACAGGGATTAACTGAA.

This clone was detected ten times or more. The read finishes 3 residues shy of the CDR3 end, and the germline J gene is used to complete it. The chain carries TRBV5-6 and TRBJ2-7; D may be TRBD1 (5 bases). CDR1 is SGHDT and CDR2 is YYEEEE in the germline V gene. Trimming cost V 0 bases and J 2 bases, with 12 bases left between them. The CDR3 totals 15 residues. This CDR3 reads CASSLGGGPTYEQYF. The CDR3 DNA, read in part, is TGTGCCAGCAGCTTGGGGGGCGGACCTACCTACGAG.

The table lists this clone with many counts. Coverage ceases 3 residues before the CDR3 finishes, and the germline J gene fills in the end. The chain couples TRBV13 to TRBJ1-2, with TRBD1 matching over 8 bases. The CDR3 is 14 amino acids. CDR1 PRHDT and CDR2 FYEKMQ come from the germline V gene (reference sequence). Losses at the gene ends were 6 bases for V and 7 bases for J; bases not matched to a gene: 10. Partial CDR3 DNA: TGTGCCAGCAGGGAATCAGGGGGCTCTTCTGGC. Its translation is CASRESGGSSG. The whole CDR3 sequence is CASRESGGSSGYTF.

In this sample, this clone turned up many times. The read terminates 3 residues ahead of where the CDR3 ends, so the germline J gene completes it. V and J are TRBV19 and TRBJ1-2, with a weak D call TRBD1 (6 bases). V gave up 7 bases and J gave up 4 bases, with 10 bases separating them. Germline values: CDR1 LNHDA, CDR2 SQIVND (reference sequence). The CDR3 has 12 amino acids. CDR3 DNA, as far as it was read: TGTGCCAGTAATCCCAGGGGCTATGGC. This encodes CASNPRGYG. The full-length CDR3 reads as CASNPRGYGYTF. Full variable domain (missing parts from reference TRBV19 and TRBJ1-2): DGGITQSPKYLFRKEGQNVTLSCEQNLNHDAMYWYRQDPGQGLRLIYYSQIVNDFQKGDIAEGYSVSREKKESFPLTVTSAQKNPTAFYLCASNPRGYGYTFGSGTRLTVV.

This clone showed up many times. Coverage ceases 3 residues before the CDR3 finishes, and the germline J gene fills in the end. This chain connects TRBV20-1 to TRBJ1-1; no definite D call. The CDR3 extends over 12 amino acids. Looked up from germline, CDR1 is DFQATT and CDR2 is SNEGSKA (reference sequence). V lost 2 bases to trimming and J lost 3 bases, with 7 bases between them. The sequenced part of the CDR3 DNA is TGCAGTGCTAGACTAAAAGACACTGAA. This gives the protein CSARLKDTE. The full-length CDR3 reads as CSARLKDTEAFF.

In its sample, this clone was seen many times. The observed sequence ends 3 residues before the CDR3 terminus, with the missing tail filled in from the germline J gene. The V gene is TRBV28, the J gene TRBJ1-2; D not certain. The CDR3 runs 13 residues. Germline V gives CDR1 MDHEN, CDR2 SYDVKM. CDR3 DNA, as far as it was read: TGTGCCAGCAGTTCTCGGCCCCGGGGAGGC. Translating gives CASSSRPRGG. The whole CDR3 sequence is CASSSRPRGGYTF.

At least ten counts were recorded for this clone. CDR3 region: CSAPRGTHYNSPLHF. The sequenced CDR3 bases are TGCAGTGCTCCACGGGGGACCCACTATAATTCACCC. The J gene is TRBJ1-6, the V gene TRBV20-1, with D perhaps matching TRBD1 (5 bases). The DNA ends 3 residues before the CDR3 does, and the rest of the CDR3 is filled in from the germline J gene. In germline, CDR1 is DFQATT, CDR2 SNEGSKA (reference sequence). The CDR3 consists of 15 residues. V lost 5 bases and J lost 3, with 14 bases in between.